This T cell receptor (beta chain) originates from a study of T cell clonotyping in hematopoietic cell transplantation. As for this clone: Its antigen is undetermined.

Recipients were bled about 28 days pretransplant and at posttransplant days 30, 100, 180. Assay: immunoSEQ multiplex PCR; the TCRdb copy retains only in-frame clones and omits some. The table lists approximately 15,000 clones, 85% of them singletons. Study-wide points: After transplant, recipient diversity fell while pathologically expanded clonotypes grew through day 180. At the given depth, recipient repertoires were over 95% de novo clonotypes.

The CDR3 is made up of 14 amino acids. V gave up 6 bases and J gave up 6 bases; unmatched junction bases: 9. Per germline, CDR1 SNHLY and CDR2 FYNNEI. The rearrangement links TRBV2 to TRBJ2-7, with 9 bases aligning to TRBD1. The TCR comes from a male patient aged 60-69 years who had an allogeneic stem cell transplant from a related donor, so the T cells may come from the graft donor. Some clones in this sample may be carry-over from other donors' samples. Specimen: PBMCs, collected 100 days after allogeneic stem cell transplant. CDR3 nucleotide sequence: TGTGCCAGCAGCGTCGGGACAGGGCTGGGCGAGCAGTACTTC. Residues: CASSVGTGLGEQYF.